This is a list of T cell receptor beta chains from one sample in a study of cytomegalovirus exposure and HLA in healthy donors. Clones were read by immunoSEQ multiplex PCR, and TCRdb kept only the in-frame ones, dropping some. The sample has about 190,000 clones; approximately 80% are singletons. The sequencing sample was made of PBMCs. Receptors originate from a young woman in good health and CMV-seropositive. CDR3s include the opening cysteine and the closing phenylalanine or tryptophan. Fields, in order: V gene, D gene, clone size, J gene, CDR3 protein, CDR3 DNA. D genes are given only for firm matches. A clone size is listed for some rows: how often the clone was seen (once, few, many), or a class if it is expanded.

TRBV6-6,.,.,TRBJ2-1,CASSIGSAPYNEQFF,TGTGCCAGCAGCATAGGTTCAGCGCCCTACAATGAGCAGTTCTTC
TRBV5-1,.,.,TRBJ1-5,CASSLGGSNQPQHF,TGCGCCAGCAGCTTAGGAGGGAGCAATCAGCCCCAGCATTTT
TRBV5-6,.,.,TRBJ1-1,CASSLVDFMNTEAFF,TGTGCCAGCAGCTTGGTTGACTTCATGAACACTGAAGCTTTCTTT
TRBV5-1,.,few,TRBJ1-6,CASSLDLSDSPLHF,TGCGCCAGCAGCTTGGATCTTTCGGATTCACCCCTCCACTTT
TRBV7-3,.,few,TRBJ2-1,CASRPPGEPGNEQFF,TGTGCCAGCAGGCCTCCGGGGGAGCCGGGGAATGAGCAGTTCTTC
TRBV5-4,.,.,TRBJ2-3,CASSGGGTDTQYF,TGTGCCAGCAGCGGCGGGGGCACAGATACGCAGTATTTT
TRBV19,.,.,TRBJ1-6,CAISVDSSSPLHF,TGTGCCATTTCGGTGGACAGTTCTTCACCCCTCCACTTT
TRBV7-2,.,once,TRBJ2-3,CASSSPGVPDTQYF,TGTGCCAGCAGCTCCCCCGGAGTTCCAGATACGCAGTATTTT
TRBV4-1,.,.,TRBJ1-3,CASSQDGQGYLDTIYF,TGCGCCAGCAGCCAAGACGGTCAGGGCTACCTAGACACCATATATTTT
TRBV19,TRBD1,.,TRBJ2-2,CASSTGTGSGGELFF,TGTGCCAGTAGTACAGGGACAGGGTCCGGCGGGGAGCTGTTTTTT
TRBV5-5,TRBD1,.,TRBJ1-3,CASSTQQGTTSGNTIYF,TGTGCCAGCAGCACCCAACAGGGGACCACCTCTGGAAACACCATATATTTT
TRBV7-9,TRBD2,.,TRBJ2-3,CASSSLAGPSADTQYF,TGTGCCAGCAGCTCCCTAGCGGGGCCCTCGGCAGATACGCAGTATTTT
TRBV5-8,.,.,TRBJ1-6,CASSRQVSSYNSPLHF,TGTGCCAGCAGCCGACAAGTCAGCTCCTATAATTCACCCCTCCACTTT
TRBV28,.,once,TRBJ2-2,CASSLPGSNTGELFF,TGTGCCAGCAGTTTGCCGGGGAGCAACACCGGGGAGCTGTTTTTT
TRBV28,.,.,TRBJ2-5,CASRNRGSGTQETQYF,TGTGCCAGCAGGAACAGGGGTTCTGGGACTCAAGAGACCCAGTACTTC
TRBV9,TRBD2,.,TRBJ2-5,CASSSPGGETQYF,TGTGCCAGCAGCTCCCCGGGAGGGGAGACCCAGTACTTC
TRBV11-3,TRBD2,.,TRBJ2-5,CASSLMTSAETQYF,TGTGCCAGCAGCTTAATGACTAGCGCGGAGACCCAGTACTTC
TRBV28,.,.,TRBJ2-5,CASSSHLSGEYQETQYF,TGTGCCAGCAGTTCCCACCTCTCGGGAGAGTACCAAGAGACCCAGTACTTC
TRBV6-4,.,.,TRBJ1-6,CASSPGDSGNSPLHF,TGTGCCAGCAGTCCCGGGGACTCGGGTAATTCACCCCTCCACTTT
TRBV29-1,.,.,TRBJ1-1,CSAVTQEFTEAFF,TGCAGCGCCGTTACACAGGAGTTCACTGAAGCTTTCTTT
TRBV15,.,.,TRBJ2-3,CATSRPGAERTDTQYF,TGTGCCACCAGCAGGCCGGGCGCGGAGCGGACAGATACGCAGTATTTT
TRBV7-2,.,.,TRBJ1-4,CASSPGQGVEKLFF,TGTGCCAGCAGCCCTGGACAAGGGGTGGAAAAACTGTTTTTT
TRBV28,.,.,TRBJ2-3,CASTTGLRRADTQYF,TGTGCCAGCACGACAGGGCTCCGGAGGGCAGATACGCAGTATTTT
TRBV5-6,.,.,TRBJ2-7,CASSLLAYEQYF,TGTGCCAGCAGCTTGTTAGCTTACGAGCAGTACTTC
TRBV2,.,.,TRBJ1-5,CASSEWTNQPQHF,TGTGCCAGCAGTGAATGGACAAATCAGCCCCAGCATTTT
TRBV13,TRBD2,.,TRBJ2-1,CASSPGLAVYNEQFF,TGTGCCAGCAGCCCCGGACTAGCGGTTTACAATGAGCAGTTCTTC
TRBV30,.,few,TRBJ2-1,CCLEPNNEQFF,TGTTGCCTGGAGCCGAATAATGAGCAGTTCTTC
TRBV7-9,.,.,TRBJ1-3,CASSTSFGGAGNTIYF,TGTGCCAGCAGCACCTCCTTCGGGGGAGCCGGAAACACCATATATTTT
TRBV2,.,few,TRBJ2-7,CASRLAYEQYF,TGTGCCTCGAGGCTCGCCTACGAGCAGTACTTC
TRBV19,TRBD1,.,TRBJ1-6,CASSATGAISPLHF,TGTGCCAGTAGTGCGACAGGGGCAATTTCACCCCTCCACTTT
TRBV27,TRBD1,.,TRBJ2-1,CASSWGQGAFVQFF,TGTGCCAGCAGTTGGGGACAGGGTGCATTTGTGCAGTTCTTC
TRBV14,TRBD1,.,TRBJ1-1,CASSRDSYTEAFF,TGTGCCAGCAGCCGGGACAGTTACACTGAAGCTTTCTTT
TRBV5-1,.,few,TRBJ1-1,CASSQMNTEAFF,TGCGCCAGCAGTCAAATGAACACTGAAGCTTTCTTT
TRBV29-1,.,once,TRBJ1-1,CSVAGDREVANTEAFF,TGCAGCGTCGCTGGGGATCGGGAGGTGGCGAACACTGAAGCTTTCTTT
TRBV29-1,.,.,TRBJ1-1,CSAQGQYTEAFF,TGCAGCGCCCAAGGACAGTACACTGAAGCTTTCTTT